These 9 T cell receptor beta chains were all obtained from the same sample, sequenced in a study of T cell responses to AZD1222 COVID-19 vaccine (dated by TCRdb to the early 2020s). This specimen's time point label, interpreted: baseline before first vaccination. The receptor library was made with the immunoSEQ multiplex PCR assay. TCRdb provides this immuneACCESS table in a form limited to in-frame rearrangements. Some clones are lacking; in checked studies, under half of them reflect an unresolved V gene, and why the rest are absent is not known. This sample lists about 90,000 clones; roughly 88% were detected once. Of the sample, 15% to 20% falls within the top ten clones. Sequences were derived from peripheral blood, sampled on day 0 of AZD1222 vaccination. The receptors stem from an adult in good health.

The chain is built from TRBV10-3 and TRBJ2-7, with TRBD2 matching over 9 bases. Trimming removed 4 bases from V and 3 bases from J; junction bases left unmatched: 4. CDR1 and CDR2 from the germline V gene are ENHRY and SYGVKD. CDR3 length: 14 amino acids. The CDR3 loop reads CAISVAGENYEQYF. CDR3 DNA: TGTGCCATCAGTGTAGCGGGAGAAAACTACGAGCAGTACTTC.

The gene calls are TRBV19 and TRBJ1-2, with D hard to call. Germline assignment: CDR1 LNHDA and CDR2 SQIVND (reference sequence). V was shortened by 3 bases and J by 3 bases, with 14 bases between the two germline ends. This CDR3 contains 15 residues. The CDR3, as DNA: TGTGCCAGTAGTATCTCGTCCCGGATGGACTATGGCTACACCTTC. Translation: CASSISSRMDYGYTF.

CDR3 coding DNA: TGTGCCAGCAGTGAAATCTCGCCCGGGCCAGATACGCAGTATTTT. This gives the protein CASSEISPGPDTQYF. V is TRBV2 and J is TRBJ2-3, with D unclear. The germline V and J ends were trimmed by 2 bases and 4 bases, with 13 bases remaining between them. The CDR3 has 15 residues. CDR1 and CDR2 from the germline V gene are SNHLY and FYNNEI.

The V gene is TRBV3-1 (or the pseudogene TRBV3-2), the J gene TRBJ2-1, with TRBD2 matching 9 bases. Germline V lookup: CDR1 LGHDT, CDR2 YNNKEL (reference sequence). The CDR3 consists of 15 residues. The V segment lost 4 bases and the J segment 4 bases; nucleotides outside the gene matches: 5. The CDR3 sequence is CASSPGLAQYNEQFF. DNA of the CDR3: TGTGCCAGCAGCCCGGGACTAGCTCAGTACAATGAGCAGTTCTTC.

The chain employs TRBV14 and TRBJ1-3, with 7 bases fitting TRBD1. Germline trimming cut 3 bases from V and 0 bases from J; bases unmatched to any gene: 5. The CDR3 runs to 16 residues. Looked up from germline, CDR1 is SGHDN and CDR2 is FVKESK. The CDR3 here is CASSHRTGRSGNTIYF. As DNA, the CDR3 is TGTGCCAGCAGCCACCGGACAGGCCGCTCTGGAAACACCATATATTTT.

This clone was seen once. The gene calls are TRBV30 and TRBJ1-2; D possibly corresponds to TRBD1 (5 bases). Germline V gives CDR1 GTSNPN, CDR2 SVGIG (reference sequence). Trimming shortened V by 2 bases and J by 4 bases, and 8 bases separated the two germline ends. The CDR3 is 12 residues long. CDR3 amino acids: CAWSIGTYGYTF. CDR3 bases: TGTGCCTGGAGTATCGGGACCTATGGCTACACCTTC.

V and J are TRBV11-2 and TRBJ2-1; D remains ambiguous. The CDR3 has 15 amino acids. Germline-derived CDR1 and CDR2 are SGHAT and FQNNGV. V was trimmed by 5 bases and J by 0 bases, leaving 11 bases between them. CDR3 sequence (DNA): TGTGCCAGCAGCCCGAGATTAAGCTCCTACAATGAGCAGTTCTTC. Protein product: CASSPRLSSYNEQFF. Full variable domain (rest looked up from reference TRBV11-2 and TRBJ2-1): EAGVAQSPRYKIIEKRQSVAFWCNPISGHATLYWYQQILGQGPKLLIQFQNNGVVDDSQLPKDRFSAERLKGVDSTLKIQPAKLEDSAVYLCASSPRLSSYNEQFFGPGTRLTVL.

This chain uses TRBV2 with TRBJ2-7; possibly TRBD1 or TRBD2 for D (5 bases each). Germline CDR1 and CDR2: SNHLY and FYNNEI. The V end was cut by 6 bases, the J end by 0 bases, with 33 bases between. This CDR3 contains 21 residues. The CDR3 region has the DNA TGTGCCAGCAGCCGTGTAAAACGGGGCCTCGTTCTCAAAACCCCCTCCTACGAGCAGTACTTC. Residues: CASSRVKRGLVLKTPSYEQYF.

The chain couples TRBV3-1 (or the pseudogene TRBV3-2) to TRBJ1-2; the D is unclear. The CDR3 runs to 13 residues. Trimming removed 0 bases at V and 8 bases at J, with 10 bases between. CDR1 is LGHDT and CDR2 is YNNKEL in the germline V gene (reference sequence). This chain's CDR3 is CASSQEKGLGYTF. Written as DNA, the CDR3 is TGTGCCAGCAGCCAAGAAAAAGGGTTGGGCTACACCTTC.